The next 25 T cell receptor beta chains were all read from a single sample in a study of T cell changes during pregnancy in multiple sclerosis (dated by TCRdb to the late 2010s). The library was built by means of the immunoSEQ multiplex PCR assay. TCRdb provides this immuneACCESS table in a form limited to in-frame rearrangements. Some clones are lacking; in checked studies, under half of them reflect an unresolved V gene, and why the rest are absent is not known. For this sample the table gives about 92,000 clones, of which around 92% were detected only once. The ten largest account for about 2.7% of the sample. The specimen comprised peripheral blood, sampled in the first trimester of pregnancy. Every receptor here comes from a female donor with multiple sclerosis, enrolled in a pregnancy study.

The J gene is TRBJ2-3, the V gene TRBV6-5; D is unclear. CDR1 and CDR2 (germline): MNHEY, SVGAGI. V lost 5 bases and J lost 6, with 6 bases in between. The CDR3 runs 11 residues. In DNA form, the CDR3 reads TGTGCCAGCAGTCGGTGGGATACGCAGTATTTT. Protein: CASSRWDTQYF.

The V call is TRBV11-3, the J call TRBJ2-5, with no clear D. Between the trimmed V and J ends, which lost 3 bases and 2 bases, there was a span of 7 bases. Looked up from germline, CDR1 is SGHNT and CDR2 is YENEEA. There are 13 residues in the CDR3. The CDR3, as DNA: TGTGCCAGCAGCTTGTCGGTTCAAGAGACCCAGTACTTC. This encodes CASSLSVQETQYF.

This clone was seen a single time. The chain has TRBV7-2 and TRBJ2-3, with a tentative D call TRBD1 (6 bases). Per the germline V gene, CDR1 is SGHTA and CDR2 is FQGNSA. Trimming pared 5 bases from V and 3 bases from J, leaving 18 bases between. This CDR3 spans 16 amino acids. In nucleotides, the CDR3 is TGTGCCAGCAGCCCCCCGGGACAAGGGATAACAGATACGCAGTATTTT. Residues: CASSPPGQGITDTQYF.

The chain links TRBV13 to TRBJ2-1; 10 bases agree with TRBD1. CDR1 PRHDT and CDR2 FYEKMQ come from the germline V gene (reference sequence). The CDR3 loop spans 16 amino acids. V shed 0 bases, J shed 4 bases, and the junction held 3 bases outside the gene matches. As DNA, the CDR3 is TGTGCCAGCAGCTTAGGCGGGACAGGGGTGTACAATGAGCAGTTCTTC. Translated: CASSLGGTGVYNEQFF. Together with reference TRBV13 and TRBJ2-1, the CDR3 gives the full variable domain: AAGVIQSPRHLIKEKRETATLKCYPIPRHDTVYWYQQGPGQDPQFLISFYEKMQSDKGSIPDRFSAQQFSDYHSELNMSSLELGDSALYFCASSLGGTGVYNEQFFGPGTRLTVL.

In nucleotides, the CDR3 is TGTGCCACCAGCCTACGTAAGGGGAACTATGGCTACACCTTC. Protein product: CATSLRKGNYGYTF. V gene TRBV15 combines with J gene TRBJ1-2, with D possibly TRBD1 on 5 matching bases. The length of the CDR3 is 14 residues. The germline V and J ends were trimmed by 5 bases and 2 bases, with 12 bases remaining between them. The germline CDR1 and CDR2 sequences are LNHNV and YYDKDF (reference sequence).

The rearrangement uses TRBV4-3 and TRBJ2-5; 7 nucleotides match TRBD2. Germline trimming cut 3 bases from V and 0 bases from J; bases unmatched to any gene: 4. The CDR3 contains 15 residues. The V gene's germline CDR1 is LGHNA and CDR2 YSLEER. The CDR3 here is CASSQGLSYQETQYF. CDR3 sequence (DNA): TGCGCCAGCAGCCAGGGACTATCGTACCAAGAGACCCAGTACTTC.

This sequence joins TRBV9 and TRBJ1-3; D ambiguous. There are 12 residues in the CDR3. Between the trimmed V and J ends, which lost 3 bases and 8 bases, there was a span of 9 bases. Germline CDR1 and CDR2: SGDLS and YYNGEE. The CDR3 reads CASSGVGDTIYF. The CDR3 nucleotides are TGTGCCAGCAGCGGCGTGGGAGACACCATATATTTT.

The chain couples TRBV12-5 to TRBJ2-1, with 10 bases that match TRBD2. Germline V gene lookup returns CDR1 LGHNT and CDR2 FRNRAP. The CDR3 has 15 residues. V was clipped by 1 base and J by 5 bases; unmatched bases: 2. This chain's CDR3 is CASGLGGLADNEQFF. The CDR3 DNA sequence: TGTGCTAGTGGTTTGGGTGGACTAGCGGACAATGAGCAGTTCTTC.

The V gene is TRBV5-6, the J gene TRBJ1-2, with 8 bases identical to TRBD1. CDR1 SGHDT and CDR2 YYEEEE come from the germline V gene. J was trimmed by 8 bases and V by 5 bases; bases with no gene match: 11. The CDR3 is 14 residues long. The CDR3 DNA reads as TGTGCCAGCAGGCCGACAGGGGCTCCGGGAGGCTACACCTTC. Protein product: CASRPTGAPGGYTF.

This clone was observed a single time. The V gene is TRBV20-1, the J gene TRBJ1-2; D is possibly TRBD1 (5 bases). The CDR3 contains 11 residues. In germline, CDR1 is DFQATT, CDR2 SNEGSKA (reference sequence). V gave up 5 bases and J gave up 8 bases, with 12 bases separating them. The DNA of the CDR3 is TGCAGTGCTCGAACAGGATACGGCTACACCTTC. This codes for CSARTGYGYTF.

The chain couples TRBV19 to TRBJ2-3; TRBD2 might be the D (6 bases). V was shortened by 3 bases and J by 1 base, with 11 bases between the two germline ends. Germline V lookup: CDR1 LNHDA, CDR2 SQIVND (reference sequence). This CDR3 region has 15 residues. In nucleotides, the CDR3 is TGTGCCAGTAGTATTTCAGGGACTGGCACAGATACGCAGTATTTT. It encodes CASSISGTGTDTQYF.

The chain employs TRBV27 and TRBJ2-3; TRBD2 agrees at 11 bases. V shed 6 bases, J shed 4 bases, and the junction held 6 bases outside the gene matches. This CDR3 is built from 15 residues. Germline loops: CDR1 MNHEY, CDR2 SMNVEV (reference sequence). The CDR3: CASSLLAGVPDTQYF. For the CDR3, the DNA is TGTGCCAGCAGCCTACTAGCGGGAGTCCCAGATACGCAGTATTTT.

The gene calls are TRBV6-6 and TRBJ2-7; 12 nucleotides match TRBD2. Per germline, CDR1 MNHNY and CDR2 SVGAGI (reference sequence). The CDR3 is made up of 15 amino acids. V lost 5 bases, J lost 2 bases, and 4 bases stayed unmatched. The CDR3 region is CASSTGLAGTYEQYF. The CDR3 DNA sequence: TGTGCCAGCAGTACGGGACTAGCGGGTACCTACGAGCAGTACTTC.

V usage is TRBV27 and J usage is TRBJ1-2; D is possibly TRBD1 (6 bases). V lost 4 bases and J 5 bases, leaving 20 bases between the germline ends. CDR3 length: 16 residues. CDR1 and CDR2 (germline): MNHEY, SMNVEV (reference sequence). CDR3 protein: CASSSQDSFGAYGYTF. The CDR3 DNA reads TGTGCCAGCAGTTCCCAGGACAGCTTCGGGGCTTATGGCTACACCTTC.

The chain has TRBV29-1 and TRBJ2-5; a possible D gene is TRBD2 (5 bases). Trimming pared 7 bases from V and 11 bases from J, leaving 23 bases between. Per germline, CDR1 SQVTM and CDR2 ANQGSEA. The CDR3 loop spans 13 amino acids. CDR3 sequence reads: CSARGRFVEEQYF. For the CDR3, the DNA is TGCAGCGCTCGTGGGAGATTCGTCGAAGAGCAGTACTTC.

Only one count was recorded for this clone. The rearrangement links TRBV5-1 to TRBJ2-1; TRBD2 aligns across 16 bases. After removal of 2 bases from V and 0 bases from J, the junction contained 5 bases not matched to a gene. The germline V gene encodes CDR1 SGHRS and CDR2 YFSETQ. The CDR3 is 19 amino acids. The DNA of the CDR3 is TGCGCCAGCAGCTTTGGGGGACTAGCGGGGGGGAGCTCCTACAATGAGCAGTTCTTC. Protein product: CASSFGGLAGGSSYNEQFF.

The chain combines TRBV14 with TRBJ1-4, with 11 bases that match TRBD1. Germline values: CDR1 SGHDN, CDR2 FVKESK. The CDR3 totals 19 residues. Losses at the gene ends were 4 bases for V and 0 bases for J; bases not matched to a gene: 10. The CDR3 region is CASSLTGQGALATNEKLFF. The CDR3 bases are TGTGCCAGCAGCCTAACCGGACAGGGGGCCCTTGCAACTAATGAAAAACTGTTTTTT.

Of note for this clone: The junction differs from germline at one of its ends, possibly a read error. Different DNA sequences within this sample yield the same CDR3. The chain joins TRBV28 to TRBJ2-7; 9 bases are shared with TRBD1. The CDR3 is 15 residues long. Germline-derived CDR1 and CDR2 are MDHEN and SYDVKM. CDR3 sequence: CASTSGTGSSYEQYF. The DNA of the CDR3 is TGTGCCAGCACCTCCGGGACAGGGAGCTCCTACGAGCAGTACTTT.

The V and J genes are TRBV7-2 and TRBJ1-5, with D tentatively TRBD1 (5 bases). V shed 1 base and J shed 5 bases, with 15 bases lying between them. Germline V gene sequence: CDR1 SGHTA, CDR2 FQGNSA. There are 16 residues in the CDR3. CDR3 in DNA: TGTGCCAGCAGCTTAGGCATAGGGGCTGGGGATCAGCCCCAGCATTTT. Protein: CASSLGIGAGDQPQHF.

V usage is TRBV27 and J usage is TRBJ1-1; 8 bases agree with TRBD1. Looked up from germline, CDR1 is MNHEY and CDR2 is SMNVEV (reference sequence). The CDR3 extends over 14 amino acids. Trimming took 6 bases from V and 0 from J; bases not matched to a gene: 3. CDR3 in amino acids: CASSRGQVNTEAFF. The CDR3 nucleotides are TGTGCCAGCAGCCGGGGACAGGTGAACACTGAAGCTTTCTTT.

A remark on this clone: This specimen includes other DNA sequences encoding the same CDR3. The chain joins TRBV28 to TRBJ2-2; D is possibly TRBD2 (6 bases). From germline, CDR1 is MDHEN and CDR2 SYDVKM. This CDR3 contains 12 residues. V shed 3 bases and J shed 7 bases, with 6 bases lying between them. In nucleotides, the CDR3 is TGTGCCAGCAGTTTCGGGAGCGGGGAGCTGTTTTTT. This codes for CASSFGSGELFF.

The chain links TRBV6-1 to TRBJ2-7; 7 positions match TRBD2. Germline CDR1 and CDR2: MNHNS and SASEGT. The CDR3 totals 14 residues. With 5 bases clipped from V and 10 bases from J, the junction kept 14 bases outside the gene matches. The CDR3 nucleotides are TGTGCCAGCAGTCCCGTCGGGGGGAGGGGCGAACAGTACTTC. This gives the protein CASSPVGGRGEQYF.

Only a few counts were recorded for this clone. The V gene is TRBV30, the J gene TRBJ2-6, with 7 bases matching TRBD1. This CDR3 is built from 15 residues. The V gene end was trimmed by 2 bases and the J gene end by 2 bases; junction bases not matched to a gene: 3. Germline V gene data show CDR1 as GTSNPN and CDR2 as SVGIG (reference sequence). The CDR3 nucleotides read TGTGCCTGGAGTACAGACAGGGCTGGGGCCAACGTCCTGACTTTC. It encodes CAWSTDRAGANVLTF.

The chain recombines TRBV28 with TRBJ2-2; 8 bases align to TRBD1. The V gene's germline CDR1 is MDHEN and CDR2 SYDVKM. With 1 base clipped from V and 0 bases from J, the junction kept 1 base outside the gene matches. This CDR3 spans 16 amino acids. This CDR3 reads CASSLSGGANTGELFF. In DNA, the CDR3 is TGTGCCAGCAGTTTATCAGGGGGCGCGAACACCGGGGAGCTGTTTTTT.

This chain uses TRBV10-3 with TRBJ2-1; 8 nucleotides agree with TRBD2. The CDR3 length is 15 residues. The germline V gene encodes CDR1 ENHRY and CDR2 SYGVKD. V trimming: 4 bases; J trimming: 4 bases; junction bases outside the gene matches: 6. The CDR3 loop reads CAISGFREGYNEQFF. CDR3 coding DNA: TGTGCCATCAGTGGGTTTCGGGAGGGGTACAATGAGCAGTTCTTC.